This T cell receptor (beta chain) came from a study of control samples from healthy donors and cancer patients. V dropped 1 base and J dropped 4 bases, with 20 bases sitting between them. This CDR3 is built from 17 residues. Per the germline V gene, CDR1 is SGDLS and CDR2 is YYNGEE. The assay was immunoSEQ multiplex PCR, and TCRdb's table has in-frame clones only and misses some. The repertoire holds under 150,000 clones, with roughly 89% as singletons. This sequence joins TRBV9 and TRBJ2-5, with D perhaps matching TRBD2 (5 bases). The TCR was taken from a man aged 25 to 40 in good health. The sequencing sample was made of blood. CDR3 amino acids: CASSVQFGNGKGETQYF. The CDR3 DNA follows: TGTGCCAGCAGCGTACAGTTTGGCAACGGGAAGGGAGAGACCCAGTACTTC.